A selection of T cell receptor beta chains follows, all from one sample in a study of T cell responses to AZD1222 COVID-19 vaccine. Generated by immunoSEQ multiplex PCR, the TCRdb table keeps only in-frame clones and is missing some. The data contain some 120,000 clones, about 90% of them singletons. The sample consisted of peripheral blood, taken on day 0 of AZD1222 vaccination. These receptors originate from an adult in good health. The CDR3 runs from the conserved cysteine through the conserved F or W. The D gene is left open where the match is weak. For some rows the clone size is stated as once, few or many, or as a class when expanded; others skip it.

abundance: NA; d_gene: NA; v_gene: TRBV4-2; j_gene: TRBJ2-7; CDR3nt: TGTGCCAGCAGCCAAGACAAGGGGTGGGCTAGGGAGCAGTACTTC; CDR3aa: CASSQDKGWAREQYF
abundance: NA; d_gene: NA; v_gene: TRBV3-1/TRBV3-2; j_gene: TRBJ2-7; CDR3nt: TGTGCCAGCAGCCAAGATGTGGGCTACGAGCAGTACTTC; CDR3aa: CASSQDVGYEQYF
abundance: NA; d_gene: TRBD1; v_gene: TRBV2; j_gene: TRBJ1-2; CDR3nt: TGTGCCAGCGGACAGGGGGCCTACGGCTACACCTTC; CDR3aa: CASGQGAYGYTF
abundance: NA; d_gene: TRBD2; v_gene: TRBV7-2; j_gene: TRBJ2-1; CDR3nt: TGTGCCAGCAGCCCGATCGCGGGGGGGACGTACAATGAGCAGTTCTTC; CDR3aa: CASSPIAGGTYNEQFF
abundance: once; d_gene: NA; v_gene: TRBV6-5; j_gene: TRBJ1-3; CDR3nt: TGTGCCAGCACTTGGAGGTCAGGAAACACCATATATTTT; CDR3aa: CASTWRSGNTIYF
abundance: NA; d_gene: NA; v_gene: TRBV10-3; j_gene: TRBJ1-1; CDR3nt: TGTGCCATCAGTGAGGATGGGGTCAACACTGAAGCTTTCTTT; CDR3aa: CAISEDGVNTEAFF
abundance: few; d_gene: NA; v_gene: TRBV5-4; j_gene: TRBJ2-7; CDR3nt: TGTGCCAGCAGCTTGGGGACTACCTCCGCCTACGAGCAGTACTTC; CDR3aa: CASSLGTTSAYEQYF
abundance: NA; d_gene: NA; v_gene: TRBV6-5; j_gene: TRBJ1-1; CDR3nt: TGTGCCAGCAGTTCCCGATACTCTGAAGCTTTCTTT; CDR3aa: CASSSRYSEAFF
abundance: NA; d_gene: NA; v_gene: TRBV28; j_gene: TRBJ2-2; CDR3nt: TGTGCCTCCGGGACACTGAACACCGGGGAGCTGTTTTTT; CDR3aa: CASGTLNTGELFF
abundance: NA; d_gene: TRBD1; v_gene: TRBV28; j_gene: TRBJ2-7; CDR3nt: TGTGCCAGCAGTAGCTCTGGGACAGCGACCTACGAGCAGTACTTC; CDR3aa: CASSSSGTATYEQYF
abundance: NA; d_gene: TRBD1; v_gene: TRBV18; j_gene: TRBJ1-1; CDR3nt: TGTGCCAGCTCACCGGACAGGGGAAGGGTGAACACTGAAGCTTTCTTT; CDR3aa: CASSPDRGRVNTEAFF
abundance: few; d_gene: NA; v_gene: TRBV29-1; j_gene: TRBJ1-4; CDR3nt: TGCAGCGTTGTCTCTAATGAAAAACTGTTTTTT; CDR3aa: CSVVSNEKLFF
abundance: NA; d_gene: NA; v_gene: TRBV19; j_gene: TRBJ1-5; CDR3nt: TGTGCCAGTAGTCCGTCAGGCAATCAGCCCCAGCATTTT; CDR3aa: CASSPSGNQPQHF
abundance: NA; d_gene: TRBD1; v_gene: TRBV5-5; j_gene: TRBJ1-1; CDR3nt: TGTGCCAGCAGCCGCACAGGGGGCACTGAAGCTTTCTTT; CDR3aa: CASSRTGGTEAFF
abundance: NA; d_gene: NA; v_gene: TRBV5-4; j_gene: TRBJ2-7; CDR3nt: TGTGCCAGCAGCTTGCAGGGGATGGGTTCCTACGAGCAGTACTTC; CDR3aa: CASSLQGMGSYEQYF
abundance: NA; d_gene: NA; v_gene: TRBV28; j_gene: TRBJ1-3; CDR3nt: TGTGCCAGCAGTTTGGGATCAGGGGTAGCCGGAAACACCATATATTTT; CDR3aa: CASSLGSGVAGNTIYF
abundance: NA; d_gene: TRBD1; v_gene: TRBV28; j_gene: TRBJ2-7; CDR3nt: TGTGCCAGCAGCCACGGGACAGGGTGGCCCTACGAGCAGTACTTC; CDR3aa: CASSHGTGWPYEQYF
abundance: few; d_gene: NA; v_gene: TRBV5-1; j_gene: TRBJ2-7; CDR3nt: TGCGCCAGCAGCTTGGCCACGGCCGGCTATCACGAGCAGTACTTC; CDR3aa: CASSLATAGYHEQYF
abundance: NA; d_gene: TRBD2; v_gene: TRBV18; j_gene: TRBJ2-1; CDR3nt: TGTGCCAGCTCACCACCTAGCGGGGGGCACAATGAGCAGTTCTTC; CDR3aa: CASSPPSGGHNEQFF
abundance: NA; d_gene: NA; v_gene: TRBV4-3; j_gene: TRBJ1-2; CDR3nt: TGCGCCAGCAGCCAAACTACTCGGCCGACCGGCTATGGCTACACCTTC; CDR3aa: CASSQTTRPTGYGYTF
abundance: NA; d_gene: NA; v_gene: TRBV7-2; j_gene: TRBJ2-3; CDR3nt: TGTGCCAGCAGCTCCACCCATAGCACAGATACGCAGTATTTT; CDR3aa: CASSSTHSTDTQYF
abundance: NA; d_gene: TRBD1; v_gene: TRBV5-1; j_gene: TRBJ1-1; CDR3nt: TGCGCCAGCAGCTCCCTGACAGGGGCCACTGAAGCTTTCTTT; CDR3aa: CASSSLTGATEAFF
abundance: NA; d_gene: NA; v_gene: TRBV9; j_gene: TRBJ1-1; CDR3nt: TGTGCCAGCAGCACCCGACCCCAGAACACTGAAGCTTTCTTT; CDR3aa: CASSTRPQNTEAFF
abundance: NA; d_gene: TRBD2; v_gene: TRBV27; j_gene: TRBJ2-1; CDR3nt: TGTGCCAGCAGTTCGGGACTAGCGCAGGGTGAGCAGTTCTTC; CDR3aa: CASSSGLAQGEQFF
abundance: NA; d_gene: NA; v_gene: TRBV21-1; j_gene: TRBJ2-2; CDR3nt: TGTGCCAGCAGCAAAGCGGGCGGAGCAGGGACCGGGGAGCTGTTTTTT; CDR3aa: CASSKAGGAGTGELFF
abundance: NA; d_gene: NA; v_gene: TRBV5-6; j_gene: TRBJ1-6; CDR3nt: TGTGCCAGCAGCTTGGCAGGCCCATCCTTCTCACCCCTCCACTTT; CDR3aa: CASSLAGPSFSPLHF
abundance: NA; d_gene: TRBD1; v_gene: TRBV2; j_gene: TRBJ1-5; CDR3nt: TGTGCCACGACAGGGGGGTACGGCAATCAGCCCCAGCATTTT; CDR3aa: CATTGGYGNQPQHF
abundance: once; d_gene: TRBD1; v_gene: TRBV7-9; j_gene: TRBJ1-6; CDR3nt: TGTGCCAGCAGCTTATGGTGGGGGACAGGGGGTTCACCCCTCCACTTT; CDR3aa: CASSLWWGTGGSPLHF
abundance: NA; d_gene: NA; v_gene: TRBV28; j_gene: TRBJ1-1; CDR3nt: TGTGCCAGCAGTTTGGCTCCTGAAGCTTTCTTT; CDR3aa: CASSLAPEAFF
abundance: NA; d_gene: TRBD1; v_gene: TRBV18; j_gene: TRBJ2-7; CDR3nt: TGTGCCAGCTCACCTGGGACAGGAGTTTCCTACGAGCAGTACTTC; CDR3aa: CASSPGTGVSYEQYF
abundance: NA; d_gene: NA; v_gene: TRBV7-9; j_gene: TRBJ1-1; CDR3nt: TGTGCCAGCAGCTTGGACGAGCCCCCTCCGGCTTTCTTT; CDR3aa: CASSLDEPPPAFF
abundance: NA; d_gene: TRBD1; v_gene: TRBV6-5; j_gene: TRBJ1-2; CDR3nt: TGTGCCAGCAGGACCCCGGGACAGAAGGTATACACCTTC; CDR3aa: CASRTPGQKVYTF
abundance: NA; d_gene: NA; v_gene: TRBV28; j_gene: TRBJ1-2; CDR3nt: TGTGCCAGCACCATCGCGTCGGGATTGAGCTATGGCTACACCTTC; CDR3aa: CASTIASGLSYGYTF
abundance: NA; d_gene: NA; v_gene: TRBV7-2; j_gene: TRBJ2-1; CDR3nt: TGTGCCAGCAGCCCCCCAAAGGGGAGTGAGCAGTTCTTC; CDR3aa: CASSPPKGSEQFF
abundance: few; d_gene: NA; v_gene: TRBV28; j_gene: TRBJ2-7; CDR3nt: TGTGCCAGCAATCCGCAGCAGGGGTTACTTGCCTACGAGCAGTACTTC; CDR3aa: CASNPQQGLLAYEQYF
abundance: NA; d_gene: NA; v_gene: TRBV6-2/TRBV6-3; j_gene: TRBJ1-5; CDR3nt: TGTGCCAGCAGTTACTCGCGTTCGGGGGGGAAGCCCCAGCATTTT; CDR3aa: CASSYSRSGGKPQHF
abundance: once; d_gene: TRBD2; v_gene: TRBV11-3; j_gene: TRBJ2-1; CDR3nt: TGTGCCAGCAGTAAAACACTAGCGGGTGGTTTCTTC; CDR3aa: CASSKTLAGGFF
abundance: NA; d_gene: TRBD1; v_gene: TRBV3-1/TRBV3-2; j_gene: TRBJ1-5; CDR3nt: TGTGCCAGCAGCCAAGAGTGGGGACAGGGTCGATTTCCCCAGCATTTT; CDR3aa: CASSQEWGQGRFPQHF
abundance: NA; d_gene: TRBD2; v_gene: TRBV7-9; j_gene: TRBJ2-3; CDR3nt: TGTGCCAGCAGCTTGGGACTAGCGGGGACCACAGATACGCAGTATTTT; CDR3aa: CASSLGLAGTTDTQYF
abundance: NA; d_gene: NA; v_gene: TRBV6-5; j_gene: TRBJ1-6; CDR3nt: TGCGGGGCGGCATTACGGGGTTCACCCCTCCACTTT; CDR3aa: CGAALRGSPLHF
abundance: NA; d_gene: NA; v_gene: TRBV6-5; j_gene: TRBJ1-5; CDR3nt: TGTGCCAGCAGTTCCTCGTTGGTCGGCAATCAGCCCCAGCATTTT; CDR3aa: CASSSSLVGNQPQHF
abundance: NA; d_gene: NA; v_gene: TRBV9; j_gene: TRBJ2-2; CDR3nt: TGTGCCAGCAGCCCCCGAGGCCCTGACACCGGGGAGCTGTTTTTT; CDR3aa: CASSPRGPDTGELFF
abundance: NA; d_gene: NA; v_gene: TRBV6-5; j_gene: TRBJ2-2; CDR3nt: TGTGCCACCTCCAGGGAAATCTTTAACACCGGGGAGCTGTTTTTT; CDR3aa: CATSREIFNTGELFF
abundance: NA; d_gene: TRBD1; v_gene: TRBV3-1/TRBV3-2; j_gene: TRBJ2-1; CDR3nt: TGTGCCAGCAGCCTGGGACAGGGAGTCTTCAATGAGCAGTTCTTC; CDR3aa: CASSLGQGVFNEQFF
abundance: NA; d_gene: TRBD1; v_gene: TRBV29-1; j_gene: TRBJ2-2; CDR3nt: TGCAGCGTACGGACAGGGCTTGAGCTGTTTTTT; CDR3aa: CSVRTGLELFF
abundance: once; d_gene: TRBD2; v_gene: TRBV4-1; j_gene: TRBJ2-1; CDR3nt: TGCGCCAGCAGCCGAAGCGGGGGCACCTACAATGAGCAGTTCTTC; CDR3aa: CASSRSGGTYNEQFF
abundance: NA; d_gene: NA; v_gene: TRBV19; j_gene: TRBJ1-1; CDR3nt: TGTGCCAGTAGTATAGCGGAGCGTATATGGGCCATGAACACTGAAGCTTTCTTT; CDR3aa: CASSIAERIWAMNTEAFF
abundance: NA; d_gene: NA; v_gene: TRBV28; j_gene: TRBJ1-5; CDR3nt: TGTGCCAGCAGATCCCCCGCAGGGCAAAGGTATCAGCCCCAGCATTTT; CDR3aa: CASRSPAGQRYQPQHF